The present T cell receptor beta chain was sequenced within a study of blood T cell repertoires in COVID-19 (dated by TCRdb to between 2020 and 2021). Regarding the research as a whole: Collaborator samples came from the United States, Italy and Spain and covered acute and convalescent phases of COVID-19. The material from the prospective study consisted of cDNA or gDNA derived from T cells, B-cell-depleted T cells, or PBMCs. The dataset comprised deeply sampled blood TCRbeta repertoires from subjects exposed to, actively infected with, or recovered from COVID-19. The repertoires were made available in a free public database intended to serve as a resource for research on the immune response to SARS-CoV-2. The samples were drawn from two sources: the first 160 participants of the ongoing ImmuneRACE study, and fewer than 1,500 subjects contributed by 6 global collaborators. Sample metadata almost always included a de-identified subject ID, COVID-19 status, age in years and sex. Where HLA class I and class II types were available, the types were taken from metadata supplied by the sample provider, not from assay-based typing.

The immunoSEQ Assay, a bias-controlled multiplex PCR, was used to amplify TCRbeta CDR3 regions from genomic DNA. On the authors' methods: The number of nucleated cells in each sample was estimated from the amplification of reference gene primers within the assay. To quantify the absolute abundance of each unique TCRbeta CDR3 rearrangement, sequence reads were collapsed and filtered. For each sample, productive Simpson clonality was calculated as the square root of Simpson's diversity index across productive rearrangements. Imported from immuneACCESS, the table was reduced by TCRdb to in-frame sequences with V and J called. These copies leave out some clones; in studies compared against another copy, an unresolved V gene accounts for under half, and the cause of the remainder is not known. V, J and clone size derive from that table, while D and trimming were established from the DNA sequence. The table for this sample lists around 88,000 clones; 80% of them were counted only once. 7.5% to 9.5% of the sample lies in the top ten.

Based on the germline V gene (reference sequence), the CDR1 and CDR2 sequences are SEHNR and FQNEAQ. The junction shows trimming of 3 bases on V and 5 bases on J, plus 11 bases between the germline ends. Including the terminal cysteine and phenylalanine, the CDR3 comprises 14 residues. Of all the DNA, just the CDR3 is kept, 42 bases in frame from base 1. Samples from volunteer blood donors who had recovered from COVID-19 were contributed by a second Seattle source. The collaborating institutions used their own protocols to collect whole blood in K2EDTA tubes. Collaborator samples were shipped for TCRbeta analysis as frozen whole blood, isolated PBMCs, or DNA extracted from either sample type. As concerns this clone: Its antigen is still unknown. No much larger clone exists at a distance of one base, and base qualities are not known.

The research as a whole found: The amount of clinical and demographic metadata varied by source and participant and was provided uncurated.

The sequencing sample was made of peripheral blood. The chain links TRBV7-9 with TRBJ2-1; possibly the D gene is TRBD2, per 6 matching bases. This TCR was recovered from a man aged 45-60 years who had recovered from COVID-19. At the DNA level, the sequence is TGTGCCAGCAGCTTGACTAGTGTGGACAATGAGCAGTTCTTC. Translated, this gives CASSLTSVDNEQFF.